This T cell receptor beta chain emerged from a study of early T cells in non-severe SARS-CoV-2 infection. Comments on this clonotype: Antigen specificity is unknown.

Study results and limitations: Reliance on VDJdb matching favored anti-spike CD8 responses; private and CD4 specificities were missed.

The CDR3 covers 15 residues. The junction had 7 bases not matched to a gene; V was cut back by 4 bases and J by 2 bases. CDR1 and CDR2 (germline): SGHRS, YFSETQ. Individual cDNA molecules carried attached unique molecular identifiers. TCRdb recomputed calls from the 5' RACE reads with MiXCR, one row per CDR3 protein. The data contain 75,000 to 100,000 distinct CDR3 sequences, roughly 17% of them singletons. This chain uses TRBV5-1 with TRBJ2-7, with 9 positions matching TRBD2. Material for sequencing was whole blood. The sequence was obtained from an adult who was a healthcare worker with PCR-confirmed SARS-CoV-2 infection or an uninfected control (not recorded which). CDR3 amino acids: CASSVSGSQTYEQYF. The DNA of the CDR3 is TGCGCCAGCAGCGTTAGCGGGAGCCAGACCTACGAGCAGTACTTC.